These T cell receptor beta chains were read from a single sample in a study of tumor and adjacent non-tumor tissue in lung cancer. TCRdb itself ran the multiplex PCR reads through MiXCR, one entry per CDR3 protein. The sample has over 100,000 distinct CDR3 sequences; around 80% are singletons. Sequenced sample: lung tumor tissue. The receptors were sampled from a woman aged 55-70 years with non-small cell lung cancer. Both conserved end residues are part of each CDR3. A D gene is named only where the DNA matches it firmly. Some rows mark clone size as missing; the rest say once, few, many or name a class of expanded clone.

D gene	CDR3 length	V gene	clone size	J gene	CDR3 protein	CDR3 DNA
TRBD1	14	TRBV7-9	NA	TRBJ1-1	CASSEDRGFTEAFF	TGTGCCAGCAGCGAGGACAGGGGGTTCACTGAAGCTTTCTTT
NA	15	TRBV5-6	many	TRBJ2-2	CASSLQGSNTGELFF	TGTGCCAGCAGCTTGCAGGGGAGCAACACCGGGGAGCTGTTTTTT
TRBD1	17	TRBV20-1	NA	TRBJ2-6	CSTREQGALSGANVLTF	TGCAGTACTAGAGAACAGGGGGCACTCTCTGGGGCCAACGTCCTGACTTTC
TRBD1	14	TRBV11-3	NA	TRBJ2-3	CASSFVRGMDTQYF	TGTGCCAGCAGCTTCGTCAGGGGGATGGATACGCAGTATTTT
NA	13	TRBV4-3	NA	TRBJ2-5	CASCQDPQETQYF	TGCGCCAGCTGCCAAGATCCCCAAGAGACCCAATACTTC
NA	15	TRBV11-2	once	TRBJ2-7	CASSYGIRGCYEQYF	TGTGCCAGCAGCTACGGGATTAGAGGGTGCTACGAGCAGTACTTC
NA	12	TRBV20-1	many	TRBJ1-2	CSAISSIGGYTF	TGCAGTGCTATCTCCTCGATTGGCGGCTACACCTTC
NA	16	TRBV6-5	NA	TRBJ1-6	CASSYLFGTRNSPLHF	TGTGCCAGCAGTTACTTGTTCGGGACAAGGAATTCACCCCTCCACTTT
TRBD1	14	TRBV24-1	NA	TRBJ1-2	CATSDSGQGYGHTF	TGTGCCACCAGTGACTCGGGACAGGGGTATGGCCACACCTTC
NA	14	TRBV15	NA	TRBJ1-2	CATSRDSRIYGYTF	TGTGCCACCAGCAGAGACAGTCGGATCTATGGCTACACTTTC
NA	16	TRBV11-2	NA	TRBJ2-3	CASGPNSLISTDTQYF	TGTGCCAGCGGCCCCAACAGCCTAATTAGCACAGATACGCAGTATTTT
NA	16	TRBV10-3	NA	TRBJ2-6	CVISRDISSGANVLTF	TGTGTCATCAGTCGGGACATCTCCTCTGGGGCCAACGTCCTGACTTTC
TRBD1	18	TRBV7-9	NA	TRBJ1-6	CASRNDRGLSSYNSPLHF	TGTGCCAGCAGAAACGACAGGGGGCTAAGTTCCTATAATTCACCCCTCCACTTT
NA	14	TRBV19	NA	TRBJ2-1	CASSMEISYNEQFF	TGTGCCAGTAGTATGGAAATAAGCTACAATGAGCAGTTCTTC
TRBD1	14	TRBV7-9	few	TRBJ1-1	CASSEDRGLTEAFF	TGTGCCAGCAGCGAGGACAGGGGGCTCACTGAAGCTTTCTTT
NA	13	TRBV4-3	NA	TRBJ1-2	CASSQVSARGYIF	TGCGCCAGCAGCCAAGTTTCAGCCCGGGGCTACATCTTC
NA	17	TRBV14	NA	TRBJ2-4	CASNQVGAGGPLNIQYF	TGTGCCAGCAACCAAGTTGGTGCTGGAGGGCCTCTGAACATTCAGTACTTC
NA	14	TRBV28	NA	TRBJ1-1	CASSPAFLSTEAFF	TGTGCCAGCAGTCCCGCCTTTTTGAGCACTGAAGCCTTCTTT
NA	12	TRBV6-2/TRBV6-3	once	TRBJ2-1	CTSSNSGTEQFF	TGTACCAGCAGTAACTCCGGGACAGAGCAGTTCTTC
NA	16	TRBV11-2	NA	TRBJ2-5	CASRLGGRGSQETQYF	TGTGCCAGCAGATTAGGAGGGAGGGGGTCCCAAGAGACCCAGTACTTC
NA	13	TRBV29-1	NA	TRBJ1-1	CSARGDLDTAAFF	TGCAGCGCTAGGGGAGATTTGGACACTGCAGCTTTCTTT
NA	13	TRBV28	NA	TRBJ2-3	CATKGVGLYTQYF	TGTGCCACCAAAGGTGTCGGGCTATACACGCAGTATTTT
NA	13	TRBV28	NA	TRBJ2-1	CASSLGASGEQSF	TGTGCCAGCAGTTTGGGGGCTAGCGGCGAGCAGTCCTTC
NA	15	TRBV11-3	NA	TRBJ2-1	CASSALDLPTNEQFF	TGTGCCAGCAGCGCTTTGGACCTACCAACAAATGAGCAGTTCTTC
NA	15	TRBV5-8	few	TRBJ2-5	CASNAGQGHFETQYF	TGTGCCAGCAACGCGGGACAAGGGCATTTCGAGACCCAGTACTTC
NA	13	TRBV12-3/TRBV12-4	once	TRBJ2-5	CASRPTDLESQYF	TGTGCCAGCAGGCCAACCGACTTAGAGTCCCAGTACTTC
NA	14	TRBV19	NA	TRBJ1-1	CASSRGWLSTEAFF	TGTGCCAGTAGTCGGGGGTGGCTGAGCACTGAAGCTTTCTTT
NA	15	TRBV5-4	NA	TRBJ1-1	CASSPRDLGNTEAFF	TGTGCCAGCAGCCCCAGGGATCTAGGGAACACTGAAGCTTTCTTT
NA	14	TRBV5-5	NA	TRBJ2-3	CASSSGIYSDTQYF	TGTGCCAGCAGCTCGGGAATTTACTCAGATACGCAGTATTTT
NA	15	TRBV11-3	NA	TRBJ2-7	CVNSPVGGGSYEQYF	TGTGTCAACAGCCCCGTGGGGGGTGGGTCCTACGAGCAGTACTTC
NA	17	TRBV6-1	NA	TRBJ1-5	CASSECKTEGSNQSQHF	TGTGCCAGCAGTGAGTGTAAGACGGAGGGGAGCAATCAGTCCCAGCATTTT
NA	16	TRBV4-3	NA	TRBJ2-3	CTSSQDRVGGADTQYF	TGCACCAGCAGCCAAGATCGTGTGGGAGGAGCGGATACGCAGTATTTT
TRBD1	15	TRBV11-3	NA	TRBJ2-1	CASSLEPNRGFGQFF	TGTGCCAGCAGTTTAGAGCCAAACAGGGGGTTCGGGCAGTTCTTC
TRBD2	17	TRBV20-1	NA	TRBJ2-1	CSATDAAKTSGRGEQFF	TGCAGCGCCACTGATGCCGCGAAGACTAGCGGGAGAGGCGAGCAGTTCTTC
NA	15	TRBV5-6	NA	TRBJ2-1	CASSRIGGRIDEQFF	TGTGCCAGCAGCCGGATTGGGGGGAGGATAGATGAGCAGTTCTTC
TRBD2	15	TRBV11-2	NA	TRBJ2-7	CVSSYGTSCGYEQYF	TGTGTCAGCAGCTATGGGACTAGCTGTGGCTACGAACAGTACTTC
TRBD2	15	TRBV20-1	many	TRBJ2-7	CSANMGRGRANEQYF	TGCAGTGCTAACATGGGTCGCGGGAGGGCGAACGAGCAGTACTTC
TRBD2	19	TRBV4-3	few	TRBJ2-5	CASSQVLPASGSFGGDQHF	TGCGCCAGCAGCCAAGTTCTCCCGGCTAGCGGGAGTTTCGGCGGAGACCAGCACTTC
NA	15	TRBV7-8	NA	TRBJ2-7	CACSLGRAFTYEQYF	TGTGCCTGCAGCTTGGGCAGGGCGTTTACCTACGAGCAGTACTTC
NA	13	TRBV12-3/TRBV12-4	few	TRBJ1-2	CASSFKSNYGYTF	TGTGCCAGCAGTTTCAAGTCGAACTATGGCTACACCTTC
NA	15	TRBV7-2	NA	TRBJ1-2	CASSLEGDGYYGYTF	TGTGCCAGCAGCTTAGAAGGGGATGGTTACTATGGCTACACCTTC
TRBD2	16	TRBV7-9	NA	TRBJ2-3	CASGLARGLLPDTQYF	TGTGCCAGCGGCTTAGCGAGGGGACTACTTCCAGATACGCAGTATTTT
NA	15	TRBV20-1	NA	TRBJ1-5	CSARQGQWSNQPQHF	TGCAGTGCTAGACAAGGACAGTGGAGTAATCAGCCCCAGCATTTT